The sample holds many counts of the clone carrying this T cell receptor beta chain. Its antigen is as yet unknown. CDR1 and CDR2 from the germline V gene are SNHLY and FYNNEI. The CDR3 loop spans 15 amino acids. Trimming removed 6 bases from V and 3 bases from J, with 18 bases in between. The data belong to a study of T-cell reconstitution after alpha-beta-depleted transplantation in children. Study-level results: Once a year had passed after transplant, T-cell counts and diversity came mostly from newly produced T cells. Surviving recipient cells, namely T cells and thymic progenitors, were the source of high day-60 TCRbeta diversity in some patients. Expanded clones from the graft, numbering several hundred, reportedly supplied alpha-beta T cells about two months after transplant.

Unique molecular identifiers featured in how the TCRbeta library was prepared. In TCRdb, the PCR reads were re-called with MiXCR into one record per CDR3 protein. The table has around 200,000 distinct CDR3 sequences, approximately 10% seen once. The sequence derives from a child under two years old with acute myeloid leukemia, due to receive a stem cell transplant. The starting material was PBMCs, obtained before TCRalphabeta/CD19-depleted stem cell transplant. The chain links TRBV2 to TRBJ2-7; possible D gene TRBD1, 6 bases. The CDR3 DNA follows: TGTGCCAGCAGGGATACCGGGACACTCTACTACGAGCAGTACTTC. It specifies CASRDTGTLYYEQYF.